This T cell receptor beta chain appears in the sequencing data of a study of blood T cell repertoires in COVID-19. Turning to the study itself: From T cells, B-cell-depleted T cells, or PBMCs came the material, which was cDNA or gDNA.

Authors' methods: Counts of nucleated cells, estimated from reference gene primer amplification, were obtained. Only in-frame clones appear in the TCRdb table, and some are missing; sequencing was by immunoSEQ multiplex PCR. The V and J calls and clone size were taken over from that table, and D and trimming were inferred from the DNA. The repertoire includes about 150,000 clones, approximately 86% of them detected once, and roughly 4.5% sits in the top ten. The TCR comes from a woman aged 55-70 years with active or convalescent COVID-19. Sequenced sample: peripheral blood.

CDR3 bases: TGTGCCAGCAGCGAGGACTGGACCTACGAGCAGTACTTC. Protein product: CASSEDWTYEQYF. V is TRBV11-2 and J is TRBJ2-7, with D possibly TRBD2 on 5 matching bases. Looked up from germline, CDR1 is SGHAT and CDR2 is FQNNGV. Trimming took off 5 bases at V and 2 bases at J, with 10 bases between the two ends. This CDR3 has 13 amino acids.